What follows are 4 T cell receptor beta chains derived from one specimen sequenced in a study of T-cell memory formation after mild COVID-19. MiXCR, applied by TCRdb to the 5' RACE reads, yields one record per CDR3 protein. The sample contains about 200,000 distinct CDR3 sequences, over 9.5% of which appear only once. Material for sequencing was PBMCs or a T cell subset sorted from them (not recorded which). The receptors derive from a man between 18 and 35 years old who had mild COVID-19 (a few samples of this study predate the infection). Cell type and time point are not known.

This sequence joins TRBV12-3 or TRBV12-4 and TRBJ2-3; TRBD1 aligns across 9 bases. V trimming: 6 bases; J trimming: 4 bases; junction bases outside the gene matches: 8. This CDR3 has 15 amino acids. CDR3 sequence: CASRSTTGGPDTQYF. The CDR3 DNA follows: TGTGCCAGCAGGTCTACGACAGGGGGACCAGATACGCAGTATTTT.

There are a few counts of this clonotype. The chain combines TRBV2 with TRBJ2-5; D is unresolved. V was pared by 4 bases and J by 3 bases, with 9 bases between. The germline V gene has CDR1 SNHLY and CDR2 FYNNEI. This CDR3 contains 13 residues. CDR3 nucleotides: TGTGCCAGCAGTGTGGGTGGGAAAGAGACCCAGTACTTC. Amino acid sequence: CASSVGGKETQYF.

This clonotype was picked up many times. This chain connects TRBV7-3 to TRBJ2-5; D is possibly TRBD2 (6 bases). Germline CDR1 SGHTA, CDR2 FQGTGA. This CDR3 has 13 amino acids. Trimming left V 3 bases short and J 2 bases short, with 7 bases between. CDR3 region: CASSLDYQETQYF. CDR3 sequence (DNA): TGTGCCAGCAGCTTGGACTATCAAGAGACCCAGTACTTC.

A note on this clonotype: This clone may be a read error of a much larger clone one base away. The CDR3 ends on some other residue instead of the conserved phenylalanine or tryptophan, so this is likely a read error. The CDR3 sequence: CASRASGGFREQFL. CDR3 in DNA: TGTGCCAGCAGAGCTAGCGGGGGGTTTAGGGAGCAGTTCTTA. V gene TRBV25-1 combines with J gene TRBJ2-1, with TRBD2 matching 11 bases. CDR1 and CDR2 (germline): MGHDK, SYGVNS. The CDR3 has 14 amino acids. J lost 10 bases, V lost 6 bases, and 8 bases had no gene match.